Shown below are 31 T cell receptor beta chains from a single sample sequenced in a study of T cells after yellow fever vaccination. Each CDR3 protein is one row after TCRdb ran MiXCR on the 5' RACE reads. The sample shows around 53,000 distinct CDR3 sequences, 6.6% of them seen only once. Sequenced here: CD8+ T cells not binding an NS4B(214-222) dextramer, sorted from PBMCs, sampled around 45 days after the first yellow fever vaccination. The source is a man between 18 and 35 years old who received the YFV17D yellow fever vaccine.

Ten or more counts support this clonotype. The rearrangement links TRBV7-2 to TRBJ2-1; 12 bases line up with TRBD2. This CDR3 region has 15 residues. V was pared by 5 bases and J by 5 bases, with 4 bases of the junction left unmatched. In germline, CDR1 is SGHTA, CDR2 FQGNSA. The CDR3 nucleotides are TGTGCCAGCAGCCACGGACTAGCGGGGAACAATGAGCAGTTCTTC. This codes for CASSHGLAGNNEQFF.

This clonotype appeared many times. The chain employs TRBV3-1 and TRBJ1-1; 7 positions match TRBD1. The V segment lost 3 bases and the J segment 11 bases; nucleotides outside the gene matches: 3. CDR3 length: 11 residues. Germline values: CDR1 LGHDT, CDR2 YNNKEL (reference sequence). The DNA of the CDR3 is TGTGCCAGCAGCCACCAGGGACAGGCTTTCTTT. Protein product: CASSHQGQAFF.

The sample holds many counts of this clonotype. This rearrangement joins TRBV29-1 to TRBJ1-1; D uncertain. The CDR3 spans 13 residues. Germline CDR1 and CDR2: SQVTM and ANQGSEA. V was clipped by 7 bases and J by 0 bases, with 12 bases between them. The CDR3 region is CSAEDGMNTEAFF. DNA for the CDR3: TGCAGCGCGGAAGACGGGATGAACACTGAAGCTTTCTTT.

This clonotype was picked up many times. The V and J genes are TRBV5-1 and TRBJ2-7; 10 nucleotides match TRBD2. CDR3 length: 15 amino acids. Germline V CDR1 and CDR2: SGHRS, YFSETQ. J lost 3 bases, V lost 2 bases, and 5 bases had no gene match. CDR3 amino acids: CASSFPSGGLYEQYF. The DNA of the CDR3 is TGCGCCAGCAGCTTCCCTAGCGGGGGCCTCTACGAGCAGTACTTC.

The chain is built from TRBV11-2 and TRBJ2-5; TRBD1 might be the D (5 bases). This CDR3 contains 18 residues. Germline V gene data show CDR1 as SGHAT and CDR2 as FQNNGV. Trimming cost V 1 base and J 4 bases, with 22 bases left between them. The CDR3 bases are TGTGCCAGCAGCTTAGGCATAGTTGTAGGGGCCCCAGCAGAGACCCAGTACTTC. This translates into CASSLGIVVGAPAETQYF. The full variable domain, its missing parts supplied by reference TRBV11-2 and TRBJ2-5, is EAGVAQSPRYKIIEKRQSVAFWCNPISGHATLYWYQQILGQGPKLLIQFQNNGVVDDSQLPKDRFSAERLKGVDSTLKIQPAKLEDSAVYLCASSLGIVVGAPAETQYFGPGTRLLVL.

This clonotype has a count of ten or more. The rearrangement uses TRBV20-1 and TRBJ1-2; a weak D match, TRBD1 (5 bases). This CDR3 region has 17 residues. The germline CDR1 and CDR2 sequences are DFQATT and SNEGSKA (reference sequence). V lost 5 bases to trimming and J lost 4 bases, with 26 bases between them. The CDR3 region is CSAGRQMPGKTPYGYTF. CDR3 coding DNA: TGCAGTGCTGGAAGACAGATGCCGGGCAAGACACCCTATGGCTACACCTTC.

This clonotype was seen only a few times. The chain links TRBV4-1 to TRBJ2-5, with TRBD1 identical over 7 bases. CDR3 size: 16 residues. Germline V gene data show CDR1 as MGHRA and CDR2 as YSYEKL. The V and J ends lost 1 base and 4 bases, in that order; junction bases with no gene match: 9. CDR3 DNA: TGCGCCAGCAGCCAAGGAATACAGGGGTGGAGAGAGACCCAGTACTTC. Protein product: CASSQGIQGWRETQYF.

This clonotype was picked up many times. V usage is TRBV4-1 and J usage is TRBJ1-5, with 7 bases lining up with TRBD1. The V gene's germline CDR1 is MGHRA and CDR2 YSYEKL. The J segment lost 0 bases and the V segment lost 7 bases, leaving 21 bases of the junction unmatched. This CDR3 is 20 amino acids long. CDR3 bases: TGCGCCAGCAATCCTGACAGGGAAGATGACCATTTCGATAGCAATCAGCCCCAGCATTTT. Translating it yields CASNPDREDDHFDSNQPQHF.

This clonotype was detected only a few times. The chain combines TRBV5-6 with TRBJ2-7; 9 bases are shared with TRBD1. Germline V CDR1 and CDR2: SGHDT, YYEEEE. Trimming took 6 bases from V and 7 from J; bases not matched to a gene: 8. The length of the CDR3 is 13 residues. CDR3 sequence (DNA): TGTGCCAGCACCGGGGACAGGGATGGAGAGCAGTACGTC. Translating gives CASTGDRDGEQYV.

The rearrangement joins TRBV6-5 to TRBJ1-2; possible D gene TRBD1, 6 bases. This CDR3 is built from 15 residues. Germline CDR1 MNHEY, CDR2 SVGAGI. Trimming removed 4 bases at V and 0 bases at J, with 12 bases between. CDR3 DNA: TGTGCCAGCAGTTTAACAGGGATGGCTAACTATGGCTACACCTTC. Translating it yields CASSLTGMANYGYTF.

This clonotype was recorded a few times. Here the CDR3 reads CASSQDLNQPQHF. Written as DNA, the CDR3 is TGTGCCAGCAGCCAAGACCTCAATCAGCCCCAGCATTTT. This chain joins TRBV12-3 or TRBV12-4 and TRBJ1-5; D is unclear. The CDR3 is 13 residues long. The V end lost 6 bases, the J end lost 3 bases, and 9 bases lay between the germline ends.

This clonotype has only a few counts. The V call is TRBV20-1, the J call TRBJ1-5, with D possibly TRBD1 on 5 matching bases. V was pared by 0 bases and J by 7 bases, with 19 bases between. This CDR3 contains 16 residues. Germline V gene sequence: CDR1 DFQATT, CDR2 SNEGSKA (reference sequence). The CDR3 protein is CSARDIRGGDRQPQHF. In DNA, the CDR3 is TGCAGTGCTAGAGACATTCGCGGAGGGGACCGGCAGCCCCAGCATTTT.

This clonotype was detected ten times or more. This rearrangement joins TRBV6-5 to TRBJ1-5; D possibly corresponds to TRBD1 (5 bases). Germline lookup yields CDR1 MNHEY and CDR2 SVGAGI. V lost 2 bases to trimming and J lost 6 bases, with 14 bases between them. The CDR3 spans 15 residues. This CDR3 reads CASSYRTKPRQPQHF. CDR3 coding DNA: TGTGCCAGCAGTTACAGGACAAAACCACGTCAGCCCCAGCATTTT.

This clonotype was detected ten times or more. The chain carries TRBV25-1 and TRBJ1-1; no definite D call. The germline CDR1 and CDR2 sequences are MGHDK and SYGVNS. The CDR3 is made up of 14 amino acids. Trimming cost V 0 bases and J 1 base, with 6 bases left between them. Here the CDR3 reads CASSEYRQNTEAFF. The CDR3 DNA sequence: TGTGCCAGCAGTGAATATAGACAGAACACTGAAGCTTTCTTT.

The chain links TRBV29-1 to TRBJ1-1; maybe TRBD1 (5 bases). V gave up 1 base and J gave up 10 bases, with 13 bases separating them. The V gene's germline CDR1 is SQVTM and CDR2 ANQGSEA. The CDR3 covers 12 residues. This CDR3 is CSVEGDDRGAFF. CDR3 nucleotides: TGCAGCGTTGAAGGGGACGATCGAGGAGCTTTCTTT.

This clonotype came up many times. V gene TRBV7-2 combines with J gene TRBJ2-1; possibly TRBD1 or TRBD2 for D (5 bases each). CDR3 length: 16 residues. CDR1 SGHTA and CDR2 FQGNSA come from the germline V gene. The V end was cut by 6 bases, the J end by 8 bases, with 23 bases between. The CDR3 sequence: CASSFPRDGDGYEQFF. CDR3 nucleotide sequence: TGTGCCAGCAGTTTTCCCCGGGACGGTGATGGCTATGAGCAGTTCTTC.

The chain employs TRBV20-1 and TRBJ1-4; 7 nucleotides align to TRBD1. The germline V gene encodes CDR1 DFQATT and CDR2 SNEGSKA (reference sequence). The CDR3 sequence is 13 residues long. Trimming at V came to 2 bases and at J to 5 bases, leaving 2 bases not matched to a gene. CDR3 coding DNA: TGCAGTGCTAGAAAGGGACAGAATGAAAAACTGTTTTTT. This codes for CSARKGQNEKLFF.

This clonotype was recorded at least ten times. The chain recombines TRBV29-1 with TRBJ2-3; D is perhaps TRBD1 or TRBD2 (5 bases each). This CDR3 has 14 amino acids. Trimming took off 3 bases at V and 0 bases at J, with 10 bases between the two ends. The germline V gene encodes CDR1 SQVTM and CDR2 ANQGSEA. CDR3: CSVDGTSSTDTQYF. The DNA of the CDR3 is TGCAGCGTTGATGGGACGTCTAGCACAGATACGCAGTATTTT.

This clonotype was seen at least ten times. This sequence joins TRBV25-1 and TRBJ2-2; D ambiguous. The V and J ends lost 1 base and 6 bases respectively, with 12 bases between them. CDR1 and CDR2 from the germline V gene are MGHDK and SYGVNS. CDR3 length: 15 amino acids. This CDR3 is CASSEFTPRPGELFF. CDR3 sequence (DNA): TGTGCCAGCAGTGAATTTACCCCCCGGCCCGGGGAGCTGTTTTTT.

There are many counts of this clonotype. This chain joins TRBV6-4 and TRBJ2-1; the match to TRBD2 covers 9 bases. Germline V gene lookup returns CDR1 MRHNA and CDR2 SNTAGT. J was trimmed by 4 bases and V by 5 bases; bases with no gene match: 6. The CDR3 runs to 15 residues. The CDR3 DNA reads TGTGCCAGCAGTATCAGCGGGGGGCAATACAATGAGCAGTTCTTC. It specifies CASSISGGQYNEQFF.

This clonotype was seen a handful of times. The chain recombines TRBV6-5 with TRBJ2-5; 9 positions agree with TRBD2. CDR3 length: 16 residues. CDR1 and CDR2 (germline): MNHEY, SVGAGI. V shed 2 bases, J shed 2 bases, and the junction held 6 bases outside the gene matches. The CDR3 reads CASSYSGGPRQETQYF. The DNA for the CDR3 is TGTGCCAGCAGTTACAGCGGGGGGCCGAGGCAAGAGACCCAGTACTTC.

The chain links TRBV19 to TRBJ2-7, with 7 positions matching TRBD1. CDR3 length: 15 amino acids. Germline V lookup: CDR1 LNHDA, CDR2 SQIVND (reference sequence). The junction had 6 bases not matched to a gene; V was cut back by 4 bases and J by 0 bases. CDR3 region: CASSTIRDSSYEQYF. CDR3 nucleotides: TGTGCCAGTAGTACCATTCGGGACAGCTCCTACGAGCAGTACTTC.

This clonotype was counted at least ten times. J is TRBJ2-2 and V is TRBV27, with TRBD2 identical over 9 bases. This CDR3 region has 16 residues. Germline lookup yields CDR1 MNHEY and CDR2 SMNVEV (reference sequence). V lost 3 bases to trimming and J lost 4 bases; unmatched junction nucleotides: 6. For the CDR3, the DNA is TGTGCCAGCAGTTTGGCGGGGGGGGCGGCCACCGGGGAGCTGTTTTTT. It codes for CASSLAGGAATGELFF.

This clonotype was counted at least ten times. The chain joins TRBV9 to TRBJ2-3, with D possibly matching TRBD2 (5 bases). The CDR3 is 14 residues long. CDR1 and CDR2 (germline): SGDLS, YYNGEE. Trimming pared 1 base from V and 5 bases from J, leaving 11 bases between. The CDR3 coding sequence is TGTGCCAGCAGCGTAATTGGTGCGGGAGATACGCAGTATTTT. This gives the protein CASSVIGAGDTQYF.

This clonotype was picked up a small number of times. The chain employs TRBV7-9 and TRBJ2-7, with D uncertain. V was shortened by 1 base and J by 0 bases, with 7 bases between the two germline ends. Germline V lookup: CDR1 SEHNR, CDR2 FQNEAQ (reference sequence). The length of the CDR3 is 14 residues. The CDR3: CASSLEVTSYEQYF. The CDR3 DNA sequence: TGTGCCAGCAGCTTAGAGGTAACCTCCTACGAGCAGTACTTC.

The rearrangement joins TRBV7-9 to TRBJ2-1, with 14 bases that match TRBD2. CDR1 is SEHNR, CDR2 FQNEAQ, per germline (reference sequence). The CDR3 spans 17 residues. Losses at the gene ends were 5 bases for V and 7 bases for J; bases not matched to a gene: 10. For the CDR3, the DNA is TGTGCCAGCAGCGCCCGGACTAGCGGGGGGATGTTTAATGAGCAGTTCTTC. The encoded protein is CASSARTSGGMFNEQFF. Looking up the rest from reference TRBV7-9 and TRBJ2-1 gives the full variable domain: DTGVSQNPRHKITKRGQNVTFRCDPISEHNRLYWYRQTLGQGPEFLTYFQNEAQLEKSRLLSDRFSAERPKGSFSTLEIQRTEQGDSAMYLCASSARTSGGMFNEQFFGPGTRLTVL.

This clonotype was seen a few times. The chain employs TRBV3-1 and TRBJ2-1; D not certain. This CDR3 region has 16 residues. Germline CDR1 and CDR2: LGHDT and YNNKEL (reference sequence). V lost 4 bases and J lost 2, with 15 bases in between. The CDR3 protein is CASSRTAPPTYNEQFF. For the CDR3, the DNA is TGTGCCAGCAGCCGGACGGCCCCCCCTACCTACAATGAGCAGTTCTTC.

This clonotype was detected many times. This sequence joins TRBV11-2 and TRBJ1-6; tentative D call: TRBD1 (6 bases). CDR1 is SGHAT and CDR2 is FQNNGV in the germline V gene. This CDR3 contains 16 residues. Trimming removed 2 bases at V and 8 bases at J, with 16 bases between. The DNA of the CDR3 is TGTGCCAGCAGCTTATGGCCGACCTCAGGGGATTCACCCCTCCACTTT. Amino acid sequence: CASSLWPTSGDSPLHF.

In its sample, this clonotype was seen a few times. The J gene is TRBJ1-1, the V gene TRBV5-4; D ambiguous. CDR3 length: 14 residues. Per germline, CDR1 SGHNT and CDR2 YYREEE (reference sequence). Trimming took 2 bases from V and 4 from J, leaving 12 bases between them. As DNA, the CDR3 is TGTGCCAGCAGCTTATCGGTGTTAGGCACTGAAGCTTTCTTT. Encoded protein: CASSLSVLGTEAFF. The variable domain in full, completed from reference TRBV5-4 and TRBJ1-1, reads ETGVTQSPTHLIKTRGQQVTLRCSSQSGHNTVSWYQQALGQGPQFIFQYYREEENGRGNFPPRFSGLQFPNYSSELNVNALELDDSALYLCASSLSVLGTEAFFGQGTRLTVV.

V is TRBV21-1 and J is TRBJ2-3; TRBD1, the table's D call, was not compared with the DNA. TRBV21-1 is noted as a pseudogene. This CDR3 region has 18 residues. The CDR3 protein is CASSKSLYRQAITDTQYF. The CDR3 nucleotides are TGTGCCAGCAGCAAATCCTTATATCGACAGGCGATCACAGATACGCAGTATTTT.

This clonotype was recorded many times. The chain employs TRBV5-6 and TRBJ2-7, with no clear D. The ends were cut back, 5 bases at V and 0 bases at J, with 6 bases in the middle. Germline V gene lookup returns CDR1 SGHDT and CDR2 YYEEEE. This CDR3 contains 12 residues. The CDR3 protein is CASSQSSYEQYF. The CDR3 DNA follows: TGTGCCAGCAGTCAGAGCTCCTACGAGCAGTACTTC.